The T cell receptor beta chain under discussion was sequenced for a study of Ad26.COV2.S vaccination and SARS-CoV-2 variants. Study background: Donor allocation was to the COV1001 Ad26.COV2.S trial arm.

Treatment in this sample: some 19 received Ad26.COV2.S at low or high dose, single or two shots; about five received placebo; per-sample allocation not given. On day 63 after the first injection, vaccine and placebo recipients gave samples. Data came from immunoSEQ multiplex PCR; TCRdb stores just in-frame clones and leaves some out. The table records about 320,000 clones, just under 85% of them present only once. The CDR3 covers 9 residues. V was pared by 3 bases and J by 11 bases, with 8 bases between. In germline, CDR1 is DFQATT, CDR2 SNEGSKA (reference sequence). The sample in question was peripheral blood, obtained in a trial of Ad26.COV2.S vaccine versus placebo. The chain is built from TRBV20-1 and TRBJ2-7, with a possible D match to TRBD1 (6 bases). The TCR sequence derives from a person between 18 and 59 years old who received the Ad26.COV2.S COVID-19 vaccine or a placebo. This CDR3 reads CSARTGKYF. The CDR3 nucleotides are TGCAGTGCTAGGACAGGTAAGTACTTC.